The T cell receptor beta chain under discussion was sequenced for a study of blood T cell repertoires in COVID-19. Sequencing was performed with immunoSEQ multiplex PCR; in TCRdb, only in-frame clones are kept and a portion is missing. Of tens of thousands of clones listed, roughly 88% were seen once; the top ten hold over 4.5%. V lost 2 bases to trimming and J lost 2 bases; unmatched junction nucleotides: 7. CDR1 and CDR2 (germline): SGHRS, YFSETQ. This CDR3 has 16 amino acids. The receptor was isolated from a human donor in a cohort sampled during active COVID-19. Specimen: peripheral blood. The gene calls are TRBV5-1 and TRBJ1-3; the match to TRBD1 covers 7 bases. CDR3 loop: CASSLGPTGTGNTIYF. The CDR3 DNA sequence: TGCGCCAGCAGCTTAGGACCGACAGGGACTGGAAACACCATATATTTT.